The subject of this entry is one T cell receptor (beta chain). It lacks a known antigen. No base-level quality is on record; no much larger clone is a single base apart. The sample comes from a study of beta chain features in type 1 diabetes (dated by TCRdb to 2016 to 2018). Regarding the research as a whole: Mean age, gender distribution, total cell number and subset yield were not different between patients and healthy donors. Across all samples, approximately 98,000,000 sorted cells were examined, and cell number per subset correlated strongly with RNA yield. The study compared TCRB repertoires of sorted circulating CD4+ T cell subsets between recently diagnosed type 1 diabetes patients and matched healthy donors. Whereas all 28 donors provided naive and central memory subsets, regulatory and stem cell-like memory subsets were isolated from just 8 patients and about 8 healthy donors.

V is shortened by 8 bases, J by 4 bases, and the region joining them spans 15 bases. CDR1 and CDR2 (MDHEN, SYDVKM) derive from the germline V gene. From the cysteine up to the phenylalanine, the CDR3 has a length of 14 residues. Only the CDR3 region is kept as DNA, spanning 42 bases read in frame from base 1. The entire isolated RNA was reverse transcribed using the High Capacity cDNA Reverse Transcription Kit, and thus expressed TCRB transcripts were sequenced. Deep immunoSEQ sequencing was performed on naive, central memory and regulatory T cell samples, with an average of around 3.5 million total reads per sample. After sorted cells were lysed in RLT buffer, RNA was extracted with DNase-treated RNeasy Micro or Mini kits, with the choice depending on cell number. To prevent cross-contamination, every cell subset was processed on its own, while patient and healthy donor samples were processed together. TCRB sequences were amplified from cDNA with the immunoSEQ multiplex PCR, producing 87-bp fragments spanning the CDR3 region. Sequencing of the amplicons was performed on the Illumina HiSeq platform. In the source study's methods: Synthetic template baselines were used to correct PCR bias computationally, reads within Hamming distance 2 were collapsed together, and singletons that could not be merged were discarded. Reads were aligned to IMGT to assign V, D and J genes, CDR3 length, and insertions or deletions at six rearrangement sites. Clonotype counts were normalized to sorted cell number within each subset before computing true diversity and Gini coefficients with the tcR R package. Repertoire sharing was quantified using the overlap coefficient calculated on TCRB nucleotide sequences. Out-of-frame TCRB sequences from naive cells were analyzed as a proxy for the pre-selection repertoire. In its TCRdb copy, this immuneACCESS table keeps in-frame sequences only and misses some clones. Where compared with another copy, unresolved V genes explain less than half of these, and the others have no known cause. V and J calls plus clone size are reproduced from that table; the DNA served to infer D and trimming. This sample lists 810,000 or so clones; about a sixth were detected once. The ten most abundant clones make up 0.02% to 0.03% of the sample.

Each donor gave one peripheral blood draw, roughly 110 mL on average, collected into heparinised tubes. Using a panel that included CD45RO, CCR7, CD25, CD127, CD95 and CD27, naive, central memory, regulatory and stem cell-like memory CD4+ T cells were sorted on a BD FACSAria II. Purity was above 95% for every sorted population. PBMCs were separated immediately by Lymphoprep density gradient centrifugation and were stained directly, without being cultured. So that batch effects would be minimized, each experiment stained and sorted samples in pairs, pairing one healthy donor with one patient. Overall results and qualifications from the work: Because cDNA was sequenced instead of genomic DNA, highly expressing activated cells could be over-represented, though the groups showed no difference in activation or CD3 levels. PCR might favor shorter templates, but patient and control samples were amplified and corrected together, so any skew would affect both groups equally. Because the HLA sub-analyses included only small numbers of individuals, any influence of HLA type on TCRB rearrangement was left unresolved. At VDJ recombination sites, patients with type 1 diabetes made fewer insertions and deleted more nucleotides, a pattern implying thymic rearrangement abnormalities. A moderate but significant shortening of TCRB CDR3 length was observed in type 1 diabetes patients in all four CD4+ subsets. The naive, central memory and regulatory TCRB repertoires appeared to resemble one another more closely among patients than among healthy donors.

The sequenced sample consisted of naive CD4+ T cells from blood. In light of the paper, this sample's cell subset or site label describes: true naive CD4+ T cells. The sequence joins TRBV28 to TRBJ1-5, with the D gene too uncertain to name. This receptor was obtained from a woman aged 18-29 years in good health. The CDR3 is CASSPGGFNQPQHF. The nucleotides are TGTGCCAGCTCCCCAGGAGGGTTTAATCAGCCCCAGCATTTT.